This TCR beta chain appears in the sequencing data of a study of beta chain features in type 1 diabetes. Isolated RNA was reverse transcribed in full, so expressed TCRB transcripts were sequenced. This table comes from immunoSEQ multiplex PCR, and its TCRdb copy is limited to in-frame clones, with some not included. The sample lists around 150,000 clones; less than 9.5% were seen once. This clone was detected a few times. CDR3 size: 15 residues. CDR1 and CDR2 from the germline V gene are SGHNT and YYREEE (reference sequence). Trimming stripped 4 bases from V and 2 bases from J, with 12 bases between. The V gene is TRBV5-4, the J gene TRBJ2-2; D is unresolved. The source of this sequence is a young man in good health. The sequenced sample was central memory CD4+ T cells from blood. Here the CDR3 DNA reads TGTGCCAGCAGCCAGAAGGAGAAAAACACCGGGGAGCTGTTTTTT. It yields the protein CASSQKEKNTGELFF.